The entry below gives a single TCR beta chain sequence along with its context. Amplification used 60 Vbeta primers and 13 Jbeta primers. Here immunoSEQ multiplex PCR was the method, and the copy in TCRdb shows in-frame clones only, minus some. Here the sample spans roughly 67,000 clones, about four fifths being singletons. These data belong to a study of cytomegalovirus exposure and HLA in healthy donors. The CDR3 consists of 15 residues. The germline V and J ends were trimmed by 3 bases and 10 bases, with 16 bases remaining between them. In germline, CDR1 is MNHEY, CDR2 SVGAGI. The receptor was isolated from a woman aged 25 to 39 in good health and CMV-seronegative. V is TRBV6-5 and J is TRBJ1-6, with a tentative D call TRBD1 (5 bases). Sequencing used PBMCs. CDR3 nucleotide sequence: TGTGCCAGCAGTTATAAAGGTCAGGGAGGCTCACCCCTCCACTTT. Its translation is CASSYKGQGGSPLHF.